One TCR beta chain is described in this entry. CDR1 is SQVTM and CDR2 is ANQGSEA in the germline V gene. Trimming shortened V by 5 bases and J by 5 bases, and 9 bases separated the two germline ends. The CDR3 is 11 amino acids. Original handling: Scientists estimated how many nucleated cells there were by amplifying reference gene primers. Sequencing used immunoSEQ multiplex PCR; TCRdb keeps in-frame clones, though not all of them. For V, J and clone size, that table is used; D and trimming come from the DNA. The profile covers over 250,000 clones, with 88% appearing a single time and 0.65% to 0.9% taken by the ten largest. The sample belongs to a study of blood T cell repertoires in COVID-19. Overall study context: Italy, Spain and the United States were the sources of the convalescent and acute COVID-19 samples. The analysed material was cDNA or gDNA that came from T cells, B-cell-depleted T cells, or PBMCs.

Sequenced sample: peripheral blood. The clonotype originates from a woman aged 25 to 39 with acute or convalescent COVID-19. The genes are TRBV29-1 and TRBJ1-2; D gene unclear. In nucleotides, the CDR3 is TGCAGCGTTACTCACCTATATGGCTACACCTTC. It translates to CSVTHLYGYTF.